Listed below are T cell receptor beta chains from one sample, sequenced in a study of vaccination and CD4 T cells after COVID-19. TCRdb ran MiXCR on the PCR reads and lists one entry per CDR3 protein. The sample records more than 9,000 distinct CDR3 sequences, more than 25% being singletons. For these TCRs, the target antigens are not known. The sample taken for sequencing was cultured CD4+ T cells from blood. These receptors were taken from a human donor with COVID-19. CDR3s include the opening cysteine and the closing phenylalanine or tryptophan. D genes are given only for firm matches. Rows may omit the clone size; those that give it use once, few, many or a size class.

cdr3_length,clone_size,d_call,j_call,v_call,cdr3_aa,cdr3_nt
15,-,-,TRBJ1-3,TRBV19,CASSIFSDSGNTIYF,TGTGCCAGTAGTATATTTTCGGACTCTGGAAACACCATATATTTT
15,once,-,TRBJ1-6,TRBV12-3/TRBV12-4,CASSLVRSGVSPLHF,TGTGCCAGCAGTTTAGTTAGAAGTGGGGTTTCACCCCTCCACTTT
15,-,-,TRBJ1-5,TRBV2,CASSEAWGARQPQHF,TGTGCCAGCAGTGAAGCGTGGGGGGCGAGGCAGCCCCAGCATTTT
17,-,TRBD2,TRBJ2-3,TRBV6-1,CASSAHNLAGGPGTQYF,TGTGCCAGCAGTGCCCACAACCTAGCGGGGGGGCCTGGAACGCAGTATTTT
15,-,-,TRBJ2-1,TRBV15,CATSRFQDRNNEQFF,TGTGCCACCAGCAGATTTCAGGACAGAAACAATGAGCAGTTCTTC
15,-,-,TRBJ1-5,TRBV18,CASSRGTGNNQPQHF,TGTGCCAGCTCACGGGGAACCGGGAACAATCAGCCCCAGCATTTT
15,few,-,TRBJ1-6,TRBV27,CASNERIAYNSPLHF,TGTGCCAGCAACGAGAGGATTGCTTATAATTCACCCCTCCACTTT
14,-,-,TRBJ1-1,TRBV2,CASSEATGGTEAFF,TGTGCCAGCAGTGAAGCTACGGGTGGCACTGAAGCTTTCTTT
16,-,-,TRBJ1-1,TRBV7-9,CASSPPFRSGNTEAFF,TGTGCCAGCAGCCCCCCCTTTCGCTCGGGGAACACTGAAGCTTTCTTT
12,-,-,TRBJ1-2,TRBV2,CASRDDRNGYTF,TGTGCCAGCAGAGATGACAGGAATGGCTACACCTTC
14,few,-,TRBJ1-5,TRBV5-1,CASSRSGPNQPQHF,TGCGCCAGCAGCCGGTCCGGGCCTAATCAGCCCCAGCATTTT
15,few,-,TRBJ2-7,TRBV4-2,CASSQGSGGSYEQYF,TGTGCCAGCAGCCAAGGAAGCGGTGGCTCCTACGAGCAGTACTTC
14,-,-,TRBJ1-4,TRBV27,CASSLQGRGEKLFF,TGTGCCAGCAGTCTACAGGGCCGCGGTGAAAAACTGTTTTTT